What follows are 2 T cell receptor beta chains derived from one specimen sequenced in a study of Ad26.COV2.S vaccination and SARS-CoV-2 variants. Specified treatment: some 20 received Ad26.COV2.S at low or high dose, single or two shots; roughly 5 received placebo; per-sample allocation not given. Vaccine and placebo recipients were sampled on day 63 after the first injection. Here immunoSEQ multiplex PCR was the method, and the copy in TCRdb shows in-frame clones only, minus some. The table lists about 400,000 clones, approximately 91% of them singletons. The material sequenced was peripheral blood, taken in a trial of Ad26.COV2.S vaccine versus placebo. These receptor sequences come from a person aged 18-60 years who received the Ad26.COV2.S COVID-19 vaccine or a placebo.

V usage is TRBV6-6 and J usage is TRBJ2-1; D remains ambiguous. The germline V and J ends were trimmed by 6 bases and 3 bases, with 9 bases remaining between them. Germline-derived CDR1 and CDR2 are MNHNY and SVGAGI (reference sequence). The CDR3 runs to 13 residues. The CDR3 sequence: CASRPTGYNEQFF. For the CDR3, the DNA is TGTGCCAGCAGGCCTACGGGCTACAATGAGCAGTTCTTC.

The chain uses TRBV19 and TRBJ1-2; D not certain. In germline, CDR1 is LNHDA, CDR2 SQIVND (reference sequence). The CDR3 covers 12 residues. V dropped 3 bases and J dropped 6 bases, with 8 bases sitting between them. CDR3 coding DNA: TGTGCCAGTAGTATGCTGGGAAATGGCTACACCTTC. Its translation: CASSMLGNGYTF.